This T cell receptor (beta chain) was documented in a study of blood T cells in healthy people across ages. Study-level points and caveats: Not knowing donor CMV status may have confounded expanded clonotype changes.

Primed by a sample-barcoded 5' primer and a J-beta primer mix, a second PCR proceeded for 7 to 11 cycles. Via MiXCR, TCRdb re-called the 5' RACE reads, giving one row per CDR3 protein. The sample records around 940,000 distinct CDR3 sequences, 51% being singletons. The sample holds a few counts of this clonotype. Its matching antigen is unknown. Sample: blood. The sequence was obtained from an older woman in good health.

CDR3 loop: CSVSGQGLAKETQYF. The DNA of the CDR3 is TGCAGCGTCTCAGGCCAGGGTCTAGCCAAGGAGACCCAGTACTTC. The chain uses TRBV29-1 and TRBJ2-5; possibly TRBD1 or TRBD2 for D (5 bases each). CDR1 is SQVTM, CDR2 ANQGSEA, per germline. The CDR3 consists of 15 residues. V dropped 6 bases and J dropped 5 bases, with 22 bases sitting between them.